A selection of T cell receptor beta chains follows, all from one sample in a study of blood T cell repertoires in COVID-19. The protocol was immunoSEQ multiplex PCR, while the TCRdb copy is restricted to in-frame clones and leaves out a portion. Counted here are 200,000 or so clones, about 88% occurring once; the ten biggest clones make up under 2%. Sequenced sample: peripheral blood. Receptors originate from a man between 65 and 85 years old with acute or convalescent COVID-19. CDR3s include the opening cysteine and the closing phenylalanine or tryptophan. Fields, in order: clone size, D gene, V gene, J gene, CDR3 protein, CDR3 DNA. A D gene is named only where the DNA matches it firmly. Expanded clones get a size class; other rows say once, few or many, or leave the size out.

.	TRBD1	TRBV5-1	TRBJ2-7	CASSQDRGYEQYF	TGCGCCAGCAGCCAGGACAGGGGCTACGAGCAGTACTTC
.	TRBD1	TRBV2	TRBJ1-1	CASEPGQGVQAFF	TGTGCCAGCGAACCGGGACAGGGCGTTCAGGCTTTCTTT
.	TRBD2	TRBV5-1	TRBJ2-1	CASSERTSGYNEQFF	TGCGCCAGCAGCGAGAGGACTAGCGGTTACAATGAGCAGTTCTTC
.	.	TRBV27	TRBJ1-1	CASSLYPPGQTMNTEAFF	TGTGCCAGCAGTTTATACCCCCCCGGACAGACCATGAACACTGAAGCTTTCTTT
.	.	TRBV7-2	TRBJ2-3	CASSFGGTDTQYF	TGTGCCAGCAGCTTTGGCGGGACAGATACGCAGTATTTT
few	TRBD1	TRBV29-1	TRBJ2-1	CSVDRGNGNEQFF	TGCAGCGTGGACAGGGGGAACGGCAATGAGCAGTTCTTC
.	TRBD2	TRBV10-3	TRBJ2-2	CAISESGLAGGPNTGELFF	TGTGCCATCAGTGAGTCGGGACTAGCGGGAGGGCCGAATACCGGGGAGCTGTTTTTT
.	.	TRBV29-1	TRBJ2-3	CSVERGTDTQYF	TGCAGCGTTGAGCGGGGCACAGATACGCAGTATTTT
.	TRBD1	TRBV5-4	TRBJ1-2	CASSLARTGNYGYTF	TGTGCCAGCAGCTTGGCCCGGACAGGGAACTATGGCTACACCTTC
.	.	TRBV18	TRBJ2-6	CASSQGIGANVLTF	TGTGCCAGCTCCCAGGGGATTGGGGCCAACGTCCTGACTTTC
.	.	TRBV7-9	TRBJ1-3	CASSLLESFSGNTIYF	TGTGCCAGCAGCTTATTAGAATCTTTCTCTGGAAACACCATATATTTT
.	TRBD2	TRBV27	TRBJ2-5	CASSSRTSLETQYF	TGTGCCAGCAGTTCCCGGACTAGTCTGGAGACCCAGTACTTC
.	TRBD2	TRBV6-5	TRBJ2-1	CASSLAGVGYNEQFF	TGTGCCAGCAGTTTAGCGGGAGTGGGATACAATGAGCAGTTCTTC
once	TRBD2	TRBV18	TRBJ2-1	CASSPPSRGRGDEQFF	TGTGCCAGCTCACCACCCTCTCGCGGGAGGGGCGATGAGCAGTTCTTC
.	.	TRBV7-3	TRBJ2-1	CASSSFGRRDEQFF	TGTGCCAGCAGCTCCTTTGGGAGGAGGGATGAGCAGTTCTTC